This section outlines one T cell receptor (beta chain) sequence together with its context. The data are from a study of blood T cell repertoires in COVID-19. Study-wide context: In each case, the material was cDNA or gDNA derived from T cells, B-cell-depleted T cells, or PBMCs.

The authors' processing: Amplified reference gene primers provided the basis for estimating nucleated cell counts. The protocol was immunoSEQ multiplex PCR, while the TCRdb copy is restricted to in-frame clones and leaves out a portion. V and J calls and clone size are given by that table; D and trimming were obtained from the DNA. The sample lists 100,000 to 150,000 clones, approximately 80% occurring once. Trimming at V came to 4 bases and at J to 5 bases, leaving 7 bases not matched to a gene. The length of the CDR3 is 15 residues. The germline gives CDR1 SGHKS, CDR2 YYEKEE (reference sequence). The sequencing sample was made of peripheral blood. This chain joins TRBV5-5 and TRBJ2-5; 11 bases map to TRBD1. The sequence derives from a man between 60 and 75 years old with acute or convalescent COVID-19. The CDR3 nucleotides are TGTGCCAGCAGCAGCGGGACAGGGGGTATGGAGACCCAGTACTTC. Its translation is CASSSGTGGMETQYF.